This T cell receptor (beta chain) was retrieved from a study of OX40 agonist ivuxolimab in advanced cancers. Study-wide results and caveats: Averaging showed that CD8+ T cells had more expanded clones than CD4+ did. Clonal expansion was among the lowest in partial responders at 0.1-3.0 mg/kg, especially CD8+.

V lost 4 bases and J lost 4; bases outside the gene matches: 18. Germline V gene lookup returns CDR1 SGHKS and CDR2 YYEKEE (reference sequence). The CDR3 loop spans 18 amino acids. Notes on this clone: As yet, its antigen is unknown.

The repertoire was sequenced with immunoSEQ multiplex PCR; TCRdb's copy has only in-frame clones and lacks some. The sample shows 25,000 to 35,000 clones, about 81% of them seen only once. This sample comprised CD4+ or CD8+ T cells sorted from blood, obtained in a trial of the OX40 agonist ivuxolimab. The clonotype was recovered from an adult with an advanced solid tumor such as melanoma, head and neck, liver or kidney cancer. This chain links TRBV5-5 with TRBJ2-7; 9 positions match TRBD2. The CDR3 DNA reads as TGTGCCAGCAGCCCAATCAAAACTACCGGGACTAGCTTATACGAGCAGTACTTC. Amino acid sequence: CASSPIKTTGTSLYEQYF. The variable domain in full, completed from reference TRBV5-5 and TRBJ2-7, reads DAGVTQSPTHLIKTRGQQVTLRCSPISGHKSVSWYQQVLGQGPQFIFQYYEKEERGRGNFPDRFSARQFPNYSSELNVNALLLGDSALYLCASSPIKTTGTSLYEQYFGPGTRLTVT.